Listed below are T cell receptor beta chains from one sample, sequenced in a study of shared clonotypes between healthy human individuals. TCRdb's copy holds only in-frame clones and misses some; the assay was immunoSEQ multiplex PCR. The sample lists 2,100,000 or so clones, around 95% occurring once. Sequences were obtained from naive CD4+ T cells sorted from blood. The receptors shown here come from a man younger than 30 in good health. Each CDR3 is given with its conserved first and last residue.

TRBV28	CASSFGGVNSYEQYF
TRBV9	CASSVAPGAGNTIYF
TRBV7-9	CASSSRGGGRAWDEQFF
TRBV27	CASLQLTGAREQYF
TRBV7-2	CASSLEGLTYQPQHF
TRBV10-2	CASSRTPVSYEQYF
TRBV30	CAWSRELRYEQYF
TRBV13	CASSFGSSGNTIYF
TRBV6-1	CASSAPGLGRGSYQETQYF
TRBV19	CASSMIRSNFYTDTQYF
TRBV28	CASSSPLQGAGNTIYF
TRBV7-2	CASSPARNEQYF
TRBV2	CASSDYTGELFF
TRBV7-8	CASSLGNSPLHF
TRBV29-1	CSVEEGATTYGYTF
TRBV5-6	CASSLENRGGGYTF
TRBV7-7	CASSREKQETQYF
TRBV29-1	CSVEEPSAGELFF
TRBV5-4	CATRADSTDTQYF
TRBV18	CASSLSLYEQFF
TRBV30	CAWSILAGSGNSPLHF
TRBV6-1	CASSEERSYNSPLHF
TRBV5-1	CASSLATGGIYEQYF
TRBV9	CASSNLAGFTDTQYF
TRBV6-6	CASSHRREGSYEQYF
TRBV5-1	CASMGLAESEQFF
TRBV15	CATSRTTAGIPNEQYF
TRBV29-1	CSVAGQGIYEQYF
TRBV28	CASSFPPGTFNYGYTF
TRBV18	CASARTGPSTDTQYF
TRBV9	CASSVVTTANTGELFF
TRBV19	CASSTLGQFPAYGYTF
TRBV11-1	CASSLGNTIYF
TRBV7-2	CASNPTGVDYGYTF
TRBV11-2	CASTLGSIYNEQFF
TRBV27	CASSDGTRLNTGELFF
TRBV5-1	CASRGQGANTDTQYF
TRBV25-1	CASSPTGTNYGYTF
TRBV5-1	CASSLSGAGTQPQHF
TRBV27	CASSKRSPGGTGEQFF
TRBV11-2	CASSTSGLNTDTQYF
TRBV6-1	CASSGEDGDPYGYTF
TRBV10-3	CAISNGGQGNYGYTF
TRBV9	CASSVGLAGGPQETQYF
TRBV4-1	CASSHPGTSGSSTDTQYF
TRBV29-1	CSVEGTYMNTEAFF
TRBV11-2	CASSLDGSHQETQYF
TRBV14	CASSTRAPRQYF
TRBV10-1	CASSGDSETQYF
TRBV21-1	CASSNLIIGGHHF
TRBV18	CASSPSWAGGTDTQYF
TRBV5-1	CASSVDRDQPQHF
TRBV28	CASSLRENIQYF
TRBV6-5	CASSYGVADQHF